The 22 T cell receptor beta chains below all came from one sample that was sequenced in a study of T cell changes during pregnancy in multiple sclerosis. This table comes from immunoSEQ multiplex PCR, and its TCRdb copy is limited to in-frame clones, with some not included. The data hold roughly 53,000 clones, with 85% to 95% observed a single time. The specimen was CD4+ T cells from peripheral blood mononuclear cells, collected in the third trimester of pregnancy. The receptors were sampled from a female donor with multiple sclerosis, enrolled in a pregnancy study.

The chain has TRBV15 and TRBJ1-5; 8 bases align to TRBD1. CDR3 length: 15 amino acids. Per germline, CDR1 LNHNV and CDR2 YYDKDF (reference sequence). After removal of 3 bases from V and 7 bases from J, the junction contained 8 bases not matched to a gene. This CDR3 is CATSSSRGRRQPQHF. For the CDR3, the DNA is TGTGCCACCAGCAGCAGCAGGGGGCGGCGGCAGCCCCAGCATTTT.

This clone was counted a single time. The chain carries TRBV7-6 and TRBJ2-3, with no clear D. V shed 9 bases and J shed 10 bases, with 14 bases lying between them. CDR1 and CDR2 (germline): SGHVS, FNYEAQ. The CDR3 has 11 residues. The CDR3 DNA is TGTGCCAGTCGCCTCGATGGCCCGCAGTATTTT. Protein: CASRLDGPQYF.

V gene TRBV10-3 combines with J gene TRBJ1-5, with 9 bases fitting TRBD1. Trimming took 6 bases from V and 4 from J; bases not matched to a gene: 1. CDR1 is ENHRY, CDR2 SYGVKD, per germline. The CDR3 is 13 residues long. Written as DNA, the CDR3 is TGTGCCATCAGCGGGACAGGGAATCAGCCCCAGCATTTT. Protein sequence: CAISGTGNQPQHF.

This clone was recorded once. V gene TRBV19 combines with J gene TRBJ2-4, with D possibly matching TRBD1 (5 bases). The germline V gene encodes CDR1 LNHDA and CDR2 SQIVND (reference sequence). This CDR3 spans 19 amino acids. The V end lost 2 bases, the J end lost 2 bases, and 22 bases lay between the germline ends. The CDR3 DNA is TGTGCCAGTAGTATATTCCATAAAACAGGACGAAGCACCAAAAACATTCAGTACTTC. This translates into CASSIFHKTGRSTKNIQYF.

V gene TRBV5-1 combines with J gene TRBJ2-5, with 8 positions matching TRBD2. Trimming at V came to 0 bases and at J to 2 bases, leaving 6 bases not matched to a gene. This CDR3 has 16 amino acids. The V gene's germline CDR1 is SGHRS and CDR2 YFSETQ. The CDR3 region is CASSLARGGGQETQYF. For the CDR3, the DNA is TGCGCCAGCAGCTTGGCGCGGGGCGGGGGGCAAGAGACCCAGTACTTC.

This chain joins TRBV27 and TRBJ2-3, with a tentative D call TRBD2 (6 bases). This CDR3 comprises 15 residues. Per the germline V gene, CDR1 is MNHEY and CDR2 is SMNVEV (reference sequence). Trimming took 1 base from V and 8 from J, leaving 16 bases between them. CDR3 loop: CASSLWALLGSTQYF. The CDR3 DNA is TGTGCCAGCAGTTTATGGGCCCTCCTCGGGAGTACGCAGTATTTT.

This clone appeared a few times. The chain carries TRBV19 and TRBJ1-1; 8 bases agree with TRBD1. Trimming cost V 11 bases and J 1 base; bases outside gene matches: 6. The CDR3 totals 13 residues. The germline V gene encodes CDR1 LNHDA and CDR2 SQIVND (reference sequence). The CDR3 region is CAAGTGRNTEAFF. In DNA form, the CDR3 reads TGTGCCGCCGGGACAGGCAGGAACACTGAAGCTTTCTTT. Variable domain in full (rest from reference TRBV19 and TRBJ1-1): DGGITQSPKYLFRKEGQNVTLSCEQNLNHDAMYWYRQDPGQGLRLIYYSQIVNDFQKGDIAEGYSVSREKKESFPLTVTSAQKNPTAFYLCAAGTGRNTEAFFGQGTRLTVV.

The chain employs TRBV29-1 and TRBJ2-7, with a possible D match to TRBD1 (5 bases). The CDR3 covers 10 residues. Trimming pared 7 bases from V and 6 bases from J, leaving 10 bases between. The germline V gene has CDR1 SQVTM and CDR2 ANQGSEA. The CDR3 region has the DNA TGCAGCGCAGGTCAGGGCGAGCAGTACTTC. Amino acids: CSAGQGEQYF.

A few counts support this clone. V and J are TRBV2 and TRBJ1-5; 10 nucleotides align to TRBD1. The J segment lost 3 bases and the V segment lost 1 base, leaving 9 bases of the junction unmatched. The length of the CDR3 is 18 residues. Per germline, CDR1 SNHLY and CDR2 FYNNEI. CDR3 sequence (DNA): TGTGCCAGCAGTGAAGGACAGGGGGCGCGGACGGCCAATCAGCCCCAGCATTTT. Translated: CASSEGQGARTANQPQHF.

This clone was found once. The V gene is TRBV13, the J gene TRBJ2-7, with 8 bases that match TRBD2. Germline V gene sequence: CDR1 PRHDT, CDR2 FYEKMQ (reference sequence). CDR3 length: 14 amino acids. V gave up 2 bases and J gave up 6 bases; unmatched junction bases: 6. The CDR3 spells CASSLTSGSGEQYF. DNA of the CDR3: TGTGCCAGCAGCTTAACCAGCGGGAGTGGCGAGCAGTACTTC.

The rearrangement links TRBV10-3 to TRBJ1-1; 8 bases match TRBD1. The CDR3 has 14 amino acids. Germline values: CDR1 ENHRY, CDR2 SYGVKD. V shed 3 bases, J shed 4 bases, and the junction held 4 bases outside the gene matches. The CDR3 DNA is TGTGCCATCAGTGATCGACAGGGGAGCACTGAAGCTTTCTTT. It translates to CAISDRQGSTEAFF.

The chain uses TRBV18 and TRBJ2-2; D might be TRBD2 (5 bases). The CDR3 spans 13 residues. Between the trimmed V and J ends, which lost 2 bases and 4 bases, there was a span of 5 bases. Germline CDR1 and CDR2: KGHSH and LQKENI. The CDR3 loop reads CASSPEGTGELFF. The CDR3, as DNA: TGTGCCAGCTCACCAGAGGGCACCGGGGAGCTGTTTTTT.

This clone is a singleton in its sample. The gene calls are TRBV7-4 and TRBJ1-2; TRBD1 matches 9 bases. This CDR3 is built from 14 residues. J lost 8 bases, V lost 5 bases, and 9 bases had no gene match. Looked up from germline, CDR1 is SGHVT and CDR2 is SQSDAQ. CDR3 in amino acids: CASSPGTGNRGYTF. Here the CDR3 DNA reads TGTGCCAGCAGCCCCGGGACAGGGAATCGAGGCTACACCTTC.

The rearrangement links TRBV10-3 to TRBJ2-2; D unclear. The CDR3 contains 14 residues. Germline loops: CDR1 ENHRY, CDR2 SYGVKD. The V end was cut by 0 bases, the J end by 4 bases, with 6 bases between. The CDR3 reads CAISESSVTGELFF. In nucleotides, the CDR3 is TGTGCCATCAGTGAGTCTTCGGTCACCGGGGAGCTGTTTTTT.

This chain uses TRBV6-6 with TRBJ2-7; D not resolved. The CDR3 runs to 12 residues. Germline V lookup: CDR1 MNHNY, CDR2 SVGAGI (reference sequence). The V and J ends lost 8 bases and 4 bases respectively, with 12 bases between them. CDR3 DNA sequence: TGTGCCAGCCCTCCAGCGACTTACGAGCAGTACTTC. It codes for CASPPATYEQYF.

This clone was recorded a few times. The V gene is TRBV18, the J gene TRBJ2-1, with 9 bases identical to TRBD2. Unmatched junction bases numbered 3, after V lost 3 bases and J lost 0 bases. Germline CDR1 is KGHSH and CDR2 is LQKENI. The CDR3 covers 16 residues. The CDR3 spells CASSPRAGGSYNEQFF. The CDR3 DNA sequence: TGTGCCAGCTCACCTCGAGCGGGGGGCTCCTACAATGAGCAGTTCTTC.

The chain combines TRBV5-8 with TRBJ2-2; 7 nucleotides agree with TRBD2. CDR1 and CDR2 (germline): SGHTS, YDEGEE. J was trimmed by 7 bases and V by 4 bases; bases with no gene match: 13. The CDR3 is 16 residues long. The CDR3 sequence is CASSIFREAANGELFF. DNA of the CDR3: TGTGCCAGCAGCATCTTCCGGGAGGCGGCGAACGGGGAGCTGTTTTTT.

The J gene is TRBJ2-6, the V gene TRBV11-2; D not resolved. CDR1 SGHAT and CDR2 FQNNGV come from the germline V gene. Trimming took off 7 bases at V and 1 base at J, with 8 bases between the two ends. This CDR3 is built from 14 residues. The CDR3 reads CASTFLSGANVLTF. Here the CDR3 DNA reads TGTGCCAGCACCTTTCTGTCTGGGGCCAACGTCCTGACTTTC.

A few counts support this clone. The J gene is TRBJ2-3, the V gene TRBV7-2, with a weak D call TRBD2 (5 bases). The CDR3 runs to 16 residues. CDR1 and CDR2 from the germline V gene are SGHTA and FQGNSA. V was trimmed by 0 bases and J by 4 bases, leaving 14 bases between them. CDR3 DNA: TGTGCCAGCAGCTTAGCAGTACACGGGGAAGCAGATACGCAGTATTTT. This encodes CASSLAVHGEADTQYF.

The chain couples TRBV6-1 to TRBJ1-1; TRBD1 might be the D (5 bases). The germline V gene encodes CDR1 MNHNS and CDR2 SASEGT. The CDR3 consists of 13 residues. Trimming removed 6 bases at V and 0 bases at J, with 8 bases between. The CDR3 DNA reads TGTGCCAGCAGGGTAGGGGTGAACACTGAAGCTTTCTTT. It is translated as CASRVGVNTEAFF.

The V call is TRBV28, the J call TRBJ2-7, with D possibly TRBD1 on 6 matching bases. The CDR3 extends over 14 amino acids. Trimming removed 2 bases at V and 2 bases at J, with 10 bases between. Germline V gene data show CDR1 as MDHEN and CDR2 as SYDVKM. The CDR3 nucleotides read TGTGCCAGCAGTTTAGGACAGCCACCCTACGAGCAGTACTTC. The encoded protein is CASSLGQPPYEQYF.

The V gene is TRBV2, the J gene TRBJ1-4, with D uncertain. The ends were cut back, 8 bases at V and 11 bases at J, with 24 bases in the middle. The CDR3 totals 15 residues. From germline, CDR1 is SNHLY and CDR2 FYNNEI. Written as DNA, the CDR3 is TGTGCCAGCGACCTGAGGGCTGCGCCATCTGGGAAACTGTTTTTT. Its protein is CASDLRAAPSGKLFF. Together with reference TRBV2 and TRBJ1-4, the CDR3 gives the full variable domain: EPEVTQTPSHQVTQMGQEVILRCVPISNHLYFYWYRQILGQKVEFLVSFYNNEISEKSEIFDDQFSVERPDGSNFTLKIRSTKLEDSAMYFCASDLRAAPSGKLFFGSGTQLSVL.